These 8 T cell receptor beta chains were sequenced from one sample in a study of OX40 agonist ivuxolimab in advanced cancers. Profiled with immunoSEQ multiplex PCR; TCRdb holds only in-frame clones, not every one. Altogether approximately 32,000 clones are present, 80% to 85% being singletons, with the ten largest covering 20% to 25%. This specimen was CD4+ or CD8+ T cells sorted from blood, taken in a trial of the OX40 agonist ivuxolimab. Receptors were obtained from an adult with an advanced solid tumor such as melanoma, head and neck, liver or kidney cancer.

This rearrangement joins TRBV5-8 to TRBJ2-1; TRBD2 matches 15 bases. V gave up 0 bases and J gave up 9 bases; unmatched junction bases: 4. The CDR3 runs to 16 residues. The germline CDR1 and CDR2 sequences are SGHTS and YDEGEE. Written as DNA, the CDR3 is TGTGCCAGCAGCTTGGAGGGACTAGCGGGAGGTGGTGAGCAGTTCTTC. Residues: CASSLEGLAGGGEQFF.

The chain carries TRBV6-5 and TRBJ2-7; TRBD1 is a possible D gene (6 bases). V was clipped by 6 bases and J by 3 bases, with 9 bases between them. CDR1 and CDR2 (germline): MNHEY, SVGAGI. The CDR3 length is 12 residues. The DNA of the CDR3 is TGTGCCAGCAGCTCAGGGGACTACGAGCAGTACTTC. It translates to CASSSGDYEQYF.

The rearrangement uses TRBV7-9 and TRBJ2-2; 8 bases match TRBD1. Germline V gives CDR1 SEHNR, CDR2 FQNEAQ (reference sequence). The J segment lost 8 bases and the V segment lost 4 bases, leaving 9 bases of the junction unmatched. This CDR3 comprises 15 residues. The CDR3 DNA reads TGTGCCAGCAGCTCCCCAGGGGGCGCGGTAGGGGAGCTGTTTTTT. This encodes CASSSPGGAVGELFF.

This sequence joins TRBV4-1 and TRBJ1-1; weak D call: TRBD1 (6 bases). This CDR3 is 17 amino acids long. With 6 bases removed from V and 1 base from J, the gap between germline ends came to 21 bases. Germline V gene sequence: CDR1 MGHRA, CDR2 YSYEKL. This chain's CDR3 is CASREGGQGSPNTEAFF. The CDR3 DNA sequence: TGCGCCAGCAGAGAAGGGGGTCAGGGGAGCCCGAACACTGAAGCTTTCTTT.

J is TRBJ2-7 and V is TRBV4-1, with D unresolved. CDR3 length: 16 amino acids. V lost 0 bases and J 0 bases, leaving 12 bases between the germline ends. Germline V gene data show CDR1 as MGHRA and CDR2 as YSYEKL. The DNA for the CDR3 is TGCGCCAGCAGCCAAGATAGACGCGCTAGCTCCTACGAGCAGTACTTC. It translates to CASSQDRRASSYEQYF.

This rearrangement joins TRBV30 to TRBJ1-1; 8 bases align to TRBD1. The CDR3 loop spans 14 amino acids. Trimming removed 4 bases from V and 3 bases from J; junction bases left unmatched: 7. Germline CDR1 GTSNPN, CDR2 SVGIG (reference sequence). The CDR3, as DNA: TGTGCCTGGACCTATACGACAGGGGACACTGAAGCTTTCTTT. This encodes CAWTYTTGDTEAFF.

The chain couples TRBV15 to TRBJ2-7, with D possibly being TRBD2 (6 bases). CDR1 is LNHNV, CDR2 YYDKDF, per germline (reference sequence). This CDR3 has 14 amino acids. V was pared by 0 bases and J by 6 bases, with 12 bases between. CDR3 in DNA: TGTGCCACCAGCAGAGATGAGGCGGGACGCGAGCAGTACTTC. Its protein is CATSRDEAGREQYF.

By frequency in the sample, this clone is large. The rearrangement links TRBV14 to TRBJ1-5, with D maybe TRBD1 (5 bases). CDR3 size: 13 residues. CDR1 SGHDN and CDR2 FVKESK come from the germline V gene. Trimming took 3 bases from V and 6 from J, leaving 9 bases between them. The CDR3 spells CASSQGRGQPQHF. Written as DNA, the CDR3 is TGTGCCAGCAGCCAGGGTAGGGGTCAGCCCCAGCATTTT.